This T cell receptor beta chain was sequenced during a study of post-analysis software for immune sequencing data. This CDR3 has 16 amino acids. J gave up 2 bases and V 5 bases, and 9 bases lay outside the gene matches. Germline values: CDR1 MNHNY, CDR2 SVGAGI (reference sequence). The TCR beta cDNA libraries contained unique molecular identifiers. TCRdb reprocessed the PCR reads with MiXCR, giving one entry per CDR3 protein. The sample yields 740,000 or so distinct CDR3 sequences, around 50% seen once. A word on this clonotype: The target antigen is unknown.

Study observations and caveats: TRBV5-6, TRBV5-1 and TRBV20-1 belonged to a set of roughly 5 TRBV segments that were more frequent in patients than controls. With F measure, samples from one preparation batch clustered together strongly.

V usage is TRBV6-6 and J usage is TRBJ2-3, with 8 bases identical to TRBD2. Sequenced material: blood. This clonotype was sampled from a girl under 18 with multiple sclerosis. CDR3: CASSPGRGLVTDTQYF. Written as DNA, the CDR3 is TGTGCCAGCAGTCCAGGGCGGGGACTAGTCACAGATACGCAGTATTTT.